The sequence of this TCR beta chain was determined in a study of T-cell reconstitution after alpha-beta-depleted transplantation in children. Study-level results: The origin of high day-60 TCRbeta diversity in some patients lay in surviving recipient T cells and thymic progenitors. It was newly produced T cells that mostly accounted for T-cell counts and diversity one year after transplant.

CDR3 length: 14 amino acids. The V gene lost 7 bases and the J gene lost 1 base, with 13 bases spanning the gap. CDR1 is SNHLY and CDR2 is FYNNEI in the germline V gene. Unique molecular identifiers tagged the TCRbeta library. MiXCR was run by TCRdb on the PCR reads, yielding one entry per CDR3 protein. The repertoire includes under 850,000 distinct CDR3 sequences, around 13% of them detected once, and roughly 0.84% sits in the top ten. On this clonotype itself: Antigen specificity is unknown.

The chain couples TRBV2 to TRBJ1-1; D gene unclear. The material sequenced was PBMCs, taken before TCRalphabeta/CD19-depleted stem cell transplant. This clonotype was obtained from a girl aged 2 to 9 with congenital amegakaryocytic thrombocytopenia, due to receive a stem cell transplant. The CDR3 loop is CASTSIMGNTEAFF. CDR3 coding DNA: TGTGCCAGCACCTCCATAATGGGGAACACTGAAGCTTTCTTT.